Listed below are T cell receptor beta chains from one sample, sequenced in a study of identical twins. TCRdb re-called the 5' RACE reads with MiXCR, one entry per CDR3 protein. The profile shows about 920,000 distinct CDR3 sequences, approximately 13% of them singletons. The same sample was also studied in work on yellow fever vaccine responses in identical twins.

The sample taken for sequencing was PBMCs. These receptors were obtained from a woman aged 18 to 35 in good health. Both conserved end residues are part of each CDR3. A D gene is named only where the DNA matches it firmly. Clone size appears in some rows only: once, few, many, or a class for an expanded clone.

d_call	v_call	j_call	clone_size	cdr3_nt	cdr3_aa
TRBD2	TRBV4-2	TRBJ2-1	many	TGTGCCAGCAGCCAAGATTGGGCTAGCGGGGGCTACAATGAGCAGTTCTTC	CASSQDWASGGYNEQFF
TRBD2	TRBV7-6	TRBJ2-1	many	TGTGCCAGCAGCTACGGACTAGCGGGAGCGAATGAGCAGTTCTTC	CASSYGLAGANEQFF
.	TRBV18	TRBJ1-1	many	TGTGCCAGCTCACCTCAACTGACTGAAGCTTTCTTT	CASSPQLTEAFF
.	TRBV12-3/TRBV12-4	TRBJ1-3	.	TGTGCCAGCAGTTTCGCGGTAGCTGGAAACACCATATATTTT	CASSFAVAGNTIYF
TRBD1	TRBV19	TRBJ2-1	few	TGTGCCAGTAGTATGGGATGGGACAGGGTAAATGAGCAGTTCTTC	CASSMGWDRVNEQFF
.	TRBV12-5	TRBJ1-1	few	TGTGCTAGTGGTTTGGCAGAGAACACTGAAGCTTTCTTT	CASGLAENTEAFF
TRBD1	TRBV24-1	TRBJ2-7	few	TGTGCCACCAGTGATGGACAGGACTCCTACGAGCAGTACTTC	CATSDGQDSYEQYF
TRBD1	TRBV12-3/TRBV12-4	TRBJ1-5	.	TGTGCCAGCAGTTTTAAAGGGGGCGCGGGGAATCAGCCCCAGCATTTT	CASSFKGGAGNQPQHF
.	TRBV12-3/TRBV12-4	TRBJ2-7	few	TGTGCCAGCAGCGATTCAAGGAGCTACGAGCAGTACTTC	CASSDSRSYEQYF
.	TRBV5-1	TRBJ1-4	many	TGCGCCAGCAGCCCCATGACAGAGGAAAAACTGTTTTTT	CASSPMTEEKLFF
.	TRBV20-1	TRBJ1-2	many	TGCAGTGCAACCCAAGACACGGCGGGCTATGGCTACACCTTC	CSATQDTAGYGYTF
.	TRBV9	TRBJ1-2	few	TGTGCCAGCAGCGTAGGAGAGGGGTGGGTCTATGGCTACACCTTC	CASSVGEGWVYGYTF
.	TRBV29-1	TRBJ2-2	few	TGCAGCGCCCCCCATGGCACCGGGGAGCTGTTTTTT	CSAPHGTGELFF
.	TRBV28	TRBJ2-2	.	TGTGCCAGCAGACTCCCCCGGGCCCTCTCGGCCGGGGAGCTGTTTTTT	CASRLPRALSAGELFF
TRBD1	TRBV28	TRBJ1-2	.	TGTGCCAGCAGTTTACGCCGGGACAGGGCGCTTTTATACTATGGCTACACCTTC	CASSLRRDRALLYYGYTF
.	TRBV25-1	TRBJ2-2	.	TGTGCCAGCAGTGTCACCCACACCGGGGAGCTGTTTTTT	CASSVTHTGELFF
TRBD2	TRBV20-1	TRBJ2-4	few	TGCAGTGCTAGTAAACCGGGACTAGCGGGGGGTACCAAAAACATTCAGTACTTC	CSASKPGLAGGTKNIQYF
.	TRBV28	TRBJ2-2	.	TGTGCCAGCAGGCGACCAGCCACCGGGGAGCTGTTTTTT	CASRRPATGELFF
.	TRBV28	TRBJ2-7	many	TGTGCCAGCAGTTTACCGCATCCGACCAACGAGCAGTACTTC	CASSLPHPTNEQYF
.	TRBV24-1	TRBJ1-2	.	TGTGCCACCAGTGATGAGGACATCAACGGCTACACCTTC	CATSDEDINGYTF
.	TRBV7-9	TRBJ2-7	.	TGTGCCAGCAGCCCCCCTGGGAGGCTCTCCTACGAGCAGTACTTC	CASSPPGRLSYEQYF
.	TRBV28	TRBJ2-7	few	TGTGCCAGCAGTTTAGTTGGGAGTCCCTACGAGCAGTACTTC	CASSLVGSPYEQYF
TRBD2	TRBV20-1	TRBJ2-3	few	TGCAGTGCTAGAGACCCCGTATCGGGAGGACTCACAGATACGCAGTATTTT	CSARDPVSGGLTDTQYF
.	TRBV7-9	TRBJ2-3	few	TGTGCCAGCAGCTTAGAGGCAGGGAACAGGGCAGATACGCAGTATTTT	CASSLEAGNRADTQYF
.	TRBV7-9	TRBJ2-1	few	TGTGCCAGCAGCTTAGCGGCTAATTACAATGAGCAGTTCTTC	CASSLAANYNEQFF
TRBD1	TRBV24-1	TRBJ2-2	.	TGTGCCACCAGTGATTTACCCGGGACAGGGACCGGGGAGCTGTTTTTT	CATSDLPGTGTGELFF
TRBD1	TRBV20-1	TRBJ1-1	.	TGCAGTGCTACCGATCGGGACAGGGGAGAAGCTTTCTTT	CSATDRDRGEAFF
TRBD1	TRBV20-1	TRBJ2-1	many	TGCAGTGCTCGGGACAGGAAAATATACAATGAGCAGTTCTTC	CSARDRKIYNEQFF
TRBD2	TRBV24-1	TRBJ2-1	.	TGTGCCACCAGTCTTTCAGCGGGGGCGGGAGAGCAGTTCTTC	CATSLSAGAGEQFF
.	TRBV20-1	TRBJ2-5	many	TGCAGCACTGGCGGCCAGCAAGAGACCCAGTACTTC	CSTGGQQETQYF
.	TRBV24-1	TRBJ2-3	few	TGTGCCACCAGTGACAACAGGGAAATTAGCACAGATACGCAGTATTTT	CATSDNREISTDTQYF
TRBD1	TRBV6-1	TRBJ2-3	few	TGTGCCAGCAGTGGAATTATACGGGACAGTAGGGATACGCAGTATTTT	CASSGIIRDSRDTQYF
.	TRBV5-5	TRBJ1-1	.	TGTGCCAGCAGCTTGGGACCGCCGTTGAACACTGAAGCTTTCTTT	CASSLGPPLNTEAFF
TRBD2	TRBV2	TRBJ2-3	.	TGTGCCAGCAGTGCGACTAGCGGGATCACAGATACGCAGTATTTT	CASSATSGITDTQYF
.	TRBV11-2	TRBJ2-1	.	TGTGCCAGCAGCTTAGTAGAGGGGGGCTTCGGCGAGCAGTTCTTC	CASSLVEGGFGEQFF
.	TRBV5-1	TRBJ2-1	few	TGCGCCAGCAGCTTGGCGGGTAGCGGCCCTAGCTCCTACAATGAGCAGTTCTTC	CASSLAGSGPSSYNEQFF
.	TRBV4-1	TRBJ2-2	.	TGCGCCAGCAGCCAAGATTCCGGCCGGGACACCGGGCGGTTCACCGGGGAGCTGTTTTTT	CASSQDSGRDTGRFTGELFF
.	TRBV5-1	TRBJ2-1	few	TGCGCCAGCTCGGCGGGACGCCATTTTGATGAGCAGTTCTTC	CASSAGRHFDEQFF
.	TRBV10-2	TRBJ2-6	.	TGCGCCAGCATAGGCAGGGGCAGGCCGGCCCTGACTTTC	CASIGRGRPALTF
TRBD1	TRBV4-1	TRBJ2-2	.	TGCGCCAGCAGCCAAGATCGGCAGGGGGCTGGAACCGGGGAGCTGTTTTTT	CASSQDRQGAGTGELFF
.	TRBV12-3/TRBV12-4	TRBJ1-5	few	TGTGCCAGCAGTTTAGAGGCCAGATTCAATCAGCCCCAGCATTTT	CASSLEARFNQPQHF
.	TRBV6-5	TRBJ2-1	few	TGTGCCAGCAGTTCAGGGATCCACAATGAGCAGTTCTTC	CASSSGIHNEQFF
.	TRBV7-6	TRBJ2-5	.	TGTGCCAGCAGCTTAGGAGATGTAGTTTCGTTTGAGACCCAGTACTTC	CASSLGDVVSFETQYF
TRBD2	TRBV27	TRBJ2-1	.	TGTGCCAGCAGTTTCGGACTAGCGGGCCACAATGAGCAGTTCTTC	CASSFGLAGHNEQFF
.	TRBV11-2	TRBJ1-4	many	TGTGCCAGCAGCCCCTTACGTACAACTAATGAAAAACTGTTTTTT	CASSPLRTTNEKLFF
.	TRBV29-1	TRBJ1-1	few	TGCAGCGTTGTCTTACAGCCTAACACTGAAGCTTTCTTT	CSVVLQPNTEAFF
TRBD2	TRBV20-1	TRBJ2-1	.	TGCAGTGCTCGACTAGCGGGAGTTAGCAATGAGCAGTTCTTC	CSARLAGVSNEQFF
.	TRBV4-1	TRBJ2-1	.	TGCGCCAGCAGCCAAGGGATGATGGGTTCCTACAATGAGCAGTTCTTC	CASSQGMMGSYNEQFF
.	TRBV10-3	TRBJ2-2	.	TGTGCCATCAGTGCCGGGACCTTGGCCACCGGGGAGCTGTTTTTT	CAISAGTLATGELFF
TRBD1	TRBV6-5	TRBJ1-1	few	TGTGCCAGCAGTTACAATACAGGGGGCATTCACACTGAAGCTTTCTTT	CASSYNTGGIHTEAFF
.	TRBV6-5	TRBJ1-2	.	TGTGCCAGCAGTTACGGCCGGGGTAGCTATGGCTACACCTTC	CASSYGRGSYGYTF